This TCR beta chain was obtained from a study of regulatory T cells in long-lasting Graves disease. Study in general: Those with persistent Graves' disease had received antithyroid drugs for over 5 years with positive TSH receptor antibodies.

The time point is: persistent/refractory GD, antithyroid drugs over 5 years with positive TRAb. The TCR library was made from RNA extracted from PBMCs. With EDTA tubes as the receptacles, 7 to 9 milliliters of peripheral blood were drawn. Construction of TCR beta libraries relied on iRepertoire HTBI primers and on Arm-PCR targeting CDR3 regions. Original processing notes: Identification across samples found about 61 TRBV and approximately 15 TRBJ segments. TCRdb re-analysed the multiplex PCR reads in MiXCR, keeping a single row per CDR3 protein. These V and J calls are TCRdb output, not the study's own analysis. This repertoire shows roughly 450,000 distinct CDR3 sequences, about 25% found once; its top ten account for approximately 26%. Study-wide results and limits: With persistent disease, TRBV28, TRBJ1-2 and TRBJ2-5 were the favored segments.

This clonotype was found many times. Its antigen is still unknown. Per the germline V gene, CDR1 is LGHNT and CDR2 is FRNRAP. CDR3 length equals 12 residues. V was cut by 6 bases and J by 8 bases, with 14 bases left in between. The chain combines TRBV12-5 with TRBJ2-7, with TRBD2 as a possible D gene (5 bases). The material was peripheral blood mononuclear cells (PBMCs), obtained when the disease was refractory, from a patient treated with antithyroid drugs. This receptor was taken from a female donor with Graves disease. The CDR3 DNA follows: TGTGCTAGTGGCCGGGATCTTGGACAGCAGTACTTC. Translation: CASGRDLGQQYF. Filled out from reference TRBV12-5 and TRBJ2-7, the complete variable domain reads DARVTQTPRHKVTEMGQEVTMRCQPILGHNTVFWYRQTMMQGLELLAYFRNRAPLDDSGMPKDRFSAEMPDATLATLKIQPSEPRDSAVYFCASGRDLGQQYFGPGTRLTVT.